Below are 30 T cell receptor beta chains sequenced from a single sample in a study of OX40 agonist ivuxolimab in advanced cancers. Measured with immunoSEQ multiplex PCR; TCRdb has only the in-frame clones, and not every one. Here the sample spans more than 75,000 clones, roughly 84% being singletons. The material sequenced was CD4+ or CD8+ T cells sorted from blood, taken in a trial of the OX40 agonist ivuxolimab. The receptors were gathered from an adult with an advanced solid tumor such as melanoma, head and neck, liver or kidney cancer.

The V and J genes are TRBV25-1 and TRBJ2-2, with D possibly matching TRBD2 (7 bases). V dropped 6 bases and J dropped 2 bases, with 13 bases sitting between them. The CDR3 totals 15 residues. Per the germline V gene, CDR1 is MGHDK and CDR2 is SYGVNS. The CDR3 protein is CASRKGGVNTGELFF. The DNA of the CDR3 is TGTGCCAGCAGGAAAGGGGGGGTTAACACCGGGGAGCTGTTTTTT.

The rearrangement links TRBV19 to TRBJ2-1, with 14 bases identical to TRBD2. Germline V CDR1 and CDR2: LNHDA, SQIVND (reference sequence). The CDR3 extends over 18 amino acids. After removal of 4 bases from V and 6 bases from J, the junction contained 11 bases not matched to a gene. The chain's CDR3 is CASSKRMTSGRVGNEQFF. The CDR3 nucleotides are TGTGCCAGTAGTAAACGGATGACTAGCGGGAGGGTGGGCAATGAGCAGTTCTTC.

This clone was observed once. This chain joins TRBV4-1 and TRBJ1-5; D remains unclear. Trimming left V 0 bases short and J 6 bases short, with 6 bases between. The V gene's germline CDR1 is MGHRA and CDR2 YSYEKL. This CDR3 is built from 13 residues. The CDR3 DNA reads TGCGCCAGCAGCCAAGAGGGCACTCAGCCCCAGCATTTT. Translating gives CASSQEGTQPQHF.

The chain links TRBV9 to TRBJ1-1; D uncertain. Trimming removed 4 bases from V and 0 bases from J, with 16 bases in between. The CDR3 spans 16 residues. The V gene's germline CDR1 is SGDLS and CDR2 YYNGEE. CDR3 DNA sequence: TGTGCCAGCAGCCGTTGGAGGGATAGGATGAACACTGAAGCTTTCTTT. Translated: CASSRWRDRMNTEAFF.

The chain employs TRBV11-2 and TRBJ1-1, with D unclear. There are 14 residues in the CDR3. Germline V gives CDR1 SGHAT, CDR2 FQNNGV. Trimming took off 1 base at V and 1 base at J, with 7 bases between the two ends. In nucleotides, the CDR3 is TGTGCCAGCAGCTTAGGAGGAACGAACACTGAAGCTTTCTTT. Translating gives CASSLGGTNTEAFF.

This chain connects TRBV6-1 to TRBJ1-6; D is undetermined. The CDR3 loop spans 14 amino acids. Trimming took 2 bases from V and 5 from J, leaving 7 bases between them. Germline V gene sequence: CDR1 MNHNS, CDR2 SASEGT. DNA of the CDR3: TGTGCCAGCAGTGAATATAGGAATAATTCACCCCTCCACTTT. This encodes CASSEYRNNSPLHF.

The rearrangement links TRBV28 to TRBJ2-7, with a tentative D call TRBD1 (6 bases). Germline V lookup: CDR1 MDHEN, CDR2 SYDVKM. V lost 3 bases to trimming and J lost 0 bases, with 12 bases between them. The CDR3 has 15 residues. CDR3 loop: CASSFQGTSSYEQYF. The CDR3 DNA is TGTGCCAGCAGTTTCCAGGGGACCAGCTCCTACGAGCAGTACTTC.

J is TRBJ2-3 and V is TRBV11-2; D gene uncertain. Germline CDR1 SGHAT, CDR2 FQNNGV. V was pared by 2 bases and J by 2 bases, with 11 bases between. The CDR3 runs to 15 residues. The CDR3, as DNA: TGTGCCAGCAGCTTAACCGGATTGACCACAGATACGCAGTATTTT. Residues: CASSLTGLTTDTQYF.

This chain links TRBV5-8 with TRBJ1-1; no reliable D call. Per germline, CDR1 SGHTS and CDR2 YDEGEE. CDR3 length: 13 amino acids. V shed 1 base and J shed 3 bases, with 7 bases lying between them. Here the CDR3 reads CASSLSFYTEAFF. The CDR3 coding sequence is TGTGCCAGCAGCTTGTCCTTCTACACTGAAGCTTTCTTT.

V usage is TRBV27 and J usage is TRBJ1-1; maybe TRBD1 (6 bases). This CDR3 has 15 residues. Trimming stripped 6 bases from V and 0 bases from J, with 14 bases between. From germline, CDR1 is MNHEY and CDR2 SMNVEV (reference sequence). This chain's CDR3 is CASRNAGAVNTEAFF. The CDR3 DNA reads as TGTGCCAGCAGGAACGCAGGGGCAGTGAACACTGAAGCTTTCTTT.

J is TRBJ2-2 and V is TRBV5-4; D tentatively fits TRBD1 or TRBD2 (5 bases each). Germline assignment: CDR1 SGHNT and CDR2 YYREEE (reference sequence). This CDR3 region has 17 residues. Deletions cut 6 bases from V and 1 base from J, with 19 bases between. The chain's CDR3 is CASTTQLWGKNTGELFF. Written as DNA, the CDR3 is TGTGCCAGCACCACGCAGTTGTGGGGGAAGAACACCGGGGAGCTGTTTTTT.

The rearrangement links TRBV6-5 to TRBJ2-1; 12 nucleotides match TRBD2. The germline V gene has CDR1 MNHEY and CDR2 SVGAGI. Unmatched junction bases numbered 2, after V lost 5 bases and J lost 9 bases. The CDR3 covers 13 residues. CDR3 in DNA: TGTGCCAGCAGTGAGACTAGCGGGAGTGAGCAGTTCTTC. Translation gives CASSETSGSEQFF.

The chain recombines TRBV7-3 with TRBJ2-3; a possible D gene is TRBD2 (6 bases). The CDR3 has 15 residues. V was pared by 5 bases and J by 1 base, with 13 bases between. Germline V lookup: CDR1 SGHTA, CDR2 FQGTGA. CDR3 DNA: TGTGCCAGCAGCCCCTGGACTATCCGCACAGATACGCAGTATTTT. Protein sequence: CASSPWTIRTDTQYF.

Written as DNA, the CDR3 is TGTGCCAGCAGGTTGTACGGGAGCCGATACGAGCAGTACTTC. It codes for CASRLYGSRYEQYF. The chain recombines TRBV5-6 with TRBJ2-7; possibly TRBD2 for D (6 bases). The CDR3 contains 14 residues. Germline CDR1 SGHDT, CDR2 YYEEEE. Trimming removed 5 bases from V and 4 bases from J, with 16 bases in between.

V is TRBV7-8 and J is TRBJ2-1, with 7 bases that match TRBD2. This CDR3 is built from 16 residues. The germline gives CDR1 SGHVS, CDR2 FQNEAQ. The V segment lost 1 base and the J segment 3 bases; nucleotides outside the gene matches: 6. In DNA form, the CDR3 reads TGTGCCAGCAGCTTAGTACGGGAGGTCCTCTACAATGAGCAGTTCTTC. This translates into CASSLVREVLYNEQFF.

The chain employs TRBV19 and TRBJ1-5; TRBD1 is a possible D gene (6 bases). V was clipped by 0 bases and J by 3 bases, with 9 bases between them. Germline CDR1 and CDR2: LNHDA and SQIVND (reference sequence). This CDR3 has 15 amino acids. CDR3 nucleotide sequence: TGTGCCAGTAGTATAGAAGGGGGAAACAATCAGCCCCAGCATTTT. This codes for CASSIEGGNNQPQHF.

On this clone: Other DNA sequences in this specimen translate into the identical CDR3. V usage is TRBV6-5 and J usage is TRBJ1-1; D might be TRBD1 (5 bases). Germline V gene sequence: CDR1 MNHEY, CDR2 SVGAGI. The CDR3 is 14 residues long. V lost 0 bases and J 3 bases, leaving 8 bases between the germline ends. The CDR3 reads CASSYSRGDTEAFF. CDR3 DNA sequence: TGTGCCAGCAGTTACTCGAGGGGCGACACTGAAGCTTTCTTT.

This rearrangement joins TRBV7-2 to TRBJ1-5; D is unresolved. V shed 1 base and J shed 3 bases, with 7 bases lying between them. Germline CDR1 reads SGHTA; CDR2 reads FQGNSA. This CDR3 region has 14 residues. DNA for the CDR3: TGTGCCAGCAGCTTAGGTGGCTTCAATCAGCCCCAGCATTTT. Protein: CASSLGGFNQPQHF.

V gene TRBV2 combines with J gene TRBJ2-3, with 7 bases fitting TRBD2. V lost 11 bases to trimming and J lost 1 base; unmatched junction nucleotides: 6. Germline lookup yields CDR1 SNHLY and CDR2 FYNNEI. This CDR3 region has 13 residues. The CDR3 is CAGRTSGTDTQYF. CDR3 bases: TGTGCCGGACGGACTAGTGGCACAGATACGCAGTATTTT.

This rearrangement joins TRBV6-5 to TRBJ2-7; a weak D match, TRBD1 (5 bases). The CDR3 has 13 residues. Germline V gives CDR1 MNHEY, CDR2 SVGAGI. V lost 5 bases to trimming and J lost 3 bases, with 11 bases between them. The CDR3 loop is CASSENRNYEQYV. CDR3 sequence (DNA): TGTGCCAGCAGTGAGAACAGGAACTACGAGCAGTACGTC.

The chain has TRBV19 and TRBJ1-2; 8 nucleotides agree with TRBD1. The ends lost 6 bases at V and 6 bases at J; junction bases unmatched: 6. Germline loops: CDR1 LNHDA, CDR2 SQIVND (reference sequence). This CDR3 has 13 amino acids. CDR3 sequence: CASSPPDRDGYTF. The DNA of the CDR3 is TGTGCCAGTAGCCCCCCGGACAGGGATGGCTACACCTTC.

This clone appeared a single time. This chain joins TRBV7-9 and TRBJ2-2; unclear D gene. CDR1 is SEHNR, CDR2 FQNEAQ, per germline (reference sequence). V gave up 0 bases and J gave up 4 bases, with 6 bases separating them. The CDR3 has 14 residues. The CDR3 DNA follows: TGTGCCAGCAGCTTAGCGCTCCCCACCGGGGAGCTGTTTTTT. Protein sequence: CASSLALPTGELFF.

The chain employs TRBV6-1 and TRBJ2-6, with no clear D. Germline lookup yields CDR1 MNHNS and CDR2 SASEGT. The CDR3 is 15 amino acids. Trimming took off 0 bases at V and 3 bases at J, with 6 bases between the two ends. This chain's CDR3 is CASSEAPGGANVLTF. The CDR3 DNA is TGTGCCAGCAGTGAAGCCCCCGGTGGGGCCAACGTCCTGACTTTC.

J is TRBJ2-7 and V is TRBV30; maybe TRBD1 (6 bases). This CDR3 is built from 13 residues. Germline-derived CDR1 and CDR2 are GTSNPN and SVGIG (reference sequence). Trimming stripped 1 base from V and 2 bases from J, with 9 bases between. CDR3 nucleotide sequence: TGTGCCTGGAGTGGGACAGTAACCTACGAGCAGTACTTC. The encoded protein is CAWSGTVTYEQYF.

With respect to this clone: The sample contains more than one DNA sequence encoding this CDR3. This chain links TRBV20-1 with TRBJ2-1; D is perhaps TRBD2 (6 bases). Trimming pared 5 bases from V and 7 bases from J, leaving 9 bases between. The CDR3 length is 11 residues. In germline, CDR1 is DFQATT, CDR2 SNEGSKA (reference sequence). The CDR3 sequence is CSASRGNEQFF. The CDR3 coding sequence is TGCAGTGCTTCACGGGGGAATGAGCAGTTCTTC.

The chain joins TRBV18 to TRBJ2-7; D is uncertain. The germline gives CDR1 KGHSH, CDR2 LQKENI. This CDR3 is 12 amino acids long. The V end was cut by 3 bases, the J end by 4 bases, with 7 bases between. CDR3 amino acids: CASSPYPYEQYV. DNA of the CDR3: TGTGCCAGCTCACCCTATCCGTACGAGCAGTACGTC.

The J gene is TRBJ2-1, the V gene TRBV29-1, with 8 bases matching TRBD1. CDR3 size: 14 residues. Per germline, CDR1 SQVTM and CDR2 ANQGSEA. J was trimmed by 5 bases and V by 6 bases; bases with no gene match: 9. The CDR3: CSVSGQGVDNEQFF. The CDR3 coding sequence is TGCAGCGTCTCCGGACAGGGAGTCGACAATGAGCAGTTCTTC.

This chain links TRBV25-1 with TRBJ1-1; D not resolved. Deletions cut 5 bases from V and 5 bases from J, with 12 bases between. This CDR3 is 13 amino acids long. The V gene's germline CDR1 is MGHDK and CDR2 SYGVNS. The CDR3: CASSTAGRTEAFF. DNA of the CDR3: TGTGCCAGCAGTACAGCGGGGAGGACTGAAGCTTTCTTT.

This clone has just a few counts. This rearrangement joins TRBV18 to TRBJ2-5, with D unclear. The V gene's germline CDR1 is KGHSH and CDR2 LQKENI. The ends were cut back, 2 bases at V and 0 bases at J, with 13 bases in the middle. CDR3 length: 16 residues. CDR3 protein: CASSPYFSADQETQYF. The DNA for the CDR3 is TGTGCCAGCTCACCATACTTCTCCGCAGACCAAGAGACCCAGTACTTC.

The chain carries TRBV6-5 and TRBJ2-3, with 7 bases that match TRBD2. This CDR3 has 15 amino acids. CDR1 MNHEY and CDR2 SVGAGI come from the germline V gene. Trimming cost V 0 bases and J 3 bases; bases outside gene matches: 3. CDR3 in DNA: TGTGCCAGCAGTTACTCGCGGGAGTCGACAGATACGCAGTATTTT. Amino acid sequence: CASSYSRESTDTQYF.